What follows are 6 T cell receptor beta chains derived from one specimen sequenced in a study of T cells after yellow fever vaccination. MiXCR, run by TCRdb on the 5' RACE reads, gives a single entry per CDR3 protein. The data contain 100,000 to 150,000 distinct CDR3 sequences, around 7.4% of them singletons. The sequenced sample was CD4+ T cells sorted from PBMCs, obtained 10 to 11 days after the first yellow fever vaccination. The receptors stem from a man between 18 and 35 years old who received the YFV17D yellow fever vaccine.

This clonotype was picked up a small number of times. The V call is TRBV28, the J call TRBJ1-1; D gene uncertain. Looked up from germline, CDR1 is MDHEN and CDR2 is SYDVKM. The CDR3 is 13 amino acids. Trimming shortened V by 7 bases and J by 5 bases, and 14 bases separated the two germline ends. CDR3 residues: CASNNGVGTEAFF. CDR3 in DNA: TGTGCCAGCAACAATGGGGTAGGGACTGAAGCTTTCTTT.

This clonotype was observed a few times. This sequence joins TRBV20-1 and TRBJ1-1; D perhaps matches TRBD1 (5 bases). Per germline, CDR1 DFQATT and CDR2 SNEGSKA (reference sequence). This CDR3 region has 14 residues. Trimming removed 5 bases from V and 1 base from J, with 14 bases in between. In DNA form, the CDR3 reads TGCAGTGCTGGGGGAGGCAACTCGAACACTGAAGCTTTCTTT. Protein: CSAGGGNSNTEAFF.

This clonotype came up many times. The chain links TRBV11-1 to TRBJ2-3, with 12 nucleotides matching TRBD1. This CDR3 is built from 19 residues. V trimming: 5 bases; J trimming: 5 bases; junction bases outside the gene matches: 17. Per the germline V gene, CDR1 is SGHAT and CDR2 is FQDESV (reference sequence). Here the CDR3 DNA reads TGTGCCAGCAGCCCGGGACAGGGGGCGCAAAATGGTGGGGGAGATACGCAGTATTTT. This gives the protein CASSPGQGAQNGGGDTQYF.

This clonotype was counted between two and nine times. The chain recombines TRBV6-1 with TRBJ2-3; D not certain. The CDR3 spans 14 residues. Trimming took off 10 bases at V and 6 bases at J, with 20 bases between the two ends. Germline loops: CDR1 MNHNS, CDR2 SASEGT. The CDR3 loop is CATSLRLPADTQYF. The CDR3 DNA is TGTGCCACCTCTTTGCGCCTCCCCGCGGATACGCAGTATTTT.

This clonotype was seen at least ten times. CDR3 residues: CASSRGQGRNSPLHF. CDR3 DNA: TGTGCCAGCAGTAGGGGACAGGGGAGGAATTCACCCCTCCACTTT. The chain combines TRBV12-3 or TRBV12-4 with TRBJ1-6; 10 nucleotides line up with TRBD1. V was pared by 5 bases and J by 7 bases, with 5 bases of the junction left unmatched. The CDR3 runs 15 residues.

The CDR3 here is CASSLGGTVRSGANVLTF. CDR3 bases: TGTGCCAGCAGCTTGGGAGGGACAGTACGCTCTGGGGCCAACGTCCTGACTTTC. The chain couples TRBV5-4 to TRBJ2-6, with 7 nucleotides matching TRBD1. Germline V gene data show CDR1 as SGHNT and CDR2 as YYREEE (reference sequence). The CDR3 spans 18 residues. V shed 0 bases and J 0 bases; nucleotides not matched to a gene: 6.